Listed here are 29 T cell receptor beta chains from one sample, sequenced in a study of blood T cells in healthy people across ages. Using a J-beta primer mix together with a sample-barcoded 5' primer, a second PCR was run for about 6 to 11 cycles. One entry per CDR3 protein results from TCRdb running MiXCR on the 5' RACE reads. Here the sample spans 1.2 million to 1.5 million distinct CDR3 sequences, 35% to 45% being singletons. Sequenced sample: blood. The origin of the receptors is a woman younger than 35 in good health.

This clonotype was seen only a few times. The rearrangement links TRBV4-1 to TRBJ2-3; D possibly corresponds to TRBD1 (6 bases). V was shortened by 1 base and J by 0 bases, with 20 bases between the two germline ends. Germline-derived CDR1 and CDR2 are MGHRA and YSYEKL. The CDR3 totals 19 residues. The CDR3 here is CASSQVARGLLRSTDTQYF. The CDR3 region has the DNA TGCGCCAGCAGCCAAGTCGCCAGGGGCCTCCTCCGTAGCACAGATACGCAGTATTTT.

The genes are TRBV6-4 and TRBJ2-1, with TRBD1 as a possible D gene (5 bases). Germline lookup yields CDR1 MRHNA and CDR2 SNTAGT. This CDR3 is 13 amino acids long. Trimming removed 4 bases at V and 7 bases at J, with 11 bases between. The CDR3 reads CASSVLQGNEQFF. The CDR3, as DNA: TGTGCCAGCAGTGTCCTTCAGGGAAATGAGCAGTTCTTC.

In this sample, this clonotype turned up many times. The CDR3 protein is CASSLVEGQRNSPLHF. The CDR3 DNA is TGTGCCAGCAGCCTCGTGGAAGGGCAGCGAAATTCACCCCTCCACTTT. The V call is TRBV7-2, the J call TRBJ1-6; no definite D call. The CDR3 runs to 16 residues. Germline V gene sequence: CDR1 SGHTA, CDR2 FQGNSA. The ends were cut back, 5 bases at V and 7 bases at J, with 18 bases in the middle.

This clonotype appeared a few times. The chain couples TRBV28 to TRBJ2-7, with 10 positions matching TRBD1. CDR3 length: 14 residues. The J segment lost 6 bases and the V segment lost 6 bases, leaving 8 bases of the junction unmatched. Per the germline V gene, CDR1 is MDHEN and CDR2 is SYDVKM. The CDR3 DNA follows: TGTGCCAGCAGCACCCCCGGGACAGGGGTCGAGCAGTACTTC. Protein: CASSTPGTGVEQYF.

This clonotype showed up just a few times. This chain's CDR3 is CASSQVGLGNTIYF. The CDR3, as DNA: TGCGCCAGCAGCCAAGTAGGTCTCGGAAACACCATATATTTT. The chain employs TRBV4-1 and TRBJ1-3; no clear D. Trimming removed 1 base from V and 4 bases from J, with 8 bases in between. The CDR3 is made up of 14 amino acids. Germline assignment: CDR1 MGHRA and CDR2 YSYEKL.

This clonotype appeared a few times. The chain links TRBV7-9 to TRBJ2-1, with TRBD2 matching 9 bases. This CDR3 contains 15 residues. Per the germline V gene, CDR1 is SEHNR and CDR2 is FQNEAQ (reference sequence). The V gene end was trimmed by 7 bases and the J gene end by 2 bases; junction bases not matched to a gene: 6. In DNA, the CDR3 is TGTGCCAGCACCATAGCGGGGGCCACCTACAATGAGCAGTTCTTC. It yields the protein CASTIAGATYNEQFF.

This clonotype was recorded many times. The rearrangement links TRBV6-1 to TRBJ2-7; D may be TRBD1 (5 bases). CDR3 size: 13 residues. V dropped 2 bases and J dropped 0 bases, with 5 bases sitting between them. Germline CDR1 is MNHNS and CDR2 is SASEGT. CDR3 in amino acids: CASSERGSYEQYF. CDR3 in DNA: TGTGCCAGCAGTGAAAGGGGCTCCTACGAGCAGTACTTC.

The rearrangement links TRBV4-2 to TRBJ2-1, with 7 bases fitting TRBD1. CDR1 and CDR2 (germline): LGHNA, YNFKEQ. The trim removed 4 bases at V and 8 bases at J, leaving 5 bases unmatched. The CDR3 consists of 13 residues. The DNA for the CDR3 is TGTGCCAGCAGCCGGACAGGTATAGATGAGCAGTTCTTC. The encoded protein is CASSRTGIDEQFF.

The chain uses TRBV20-1 and TRBJ2-7; 11 nucleotides agree with TRBD2. In germline, CDR1 is DFQATT, CDR2 SNEGSKA (reference sequence). The CDR3 extends over 17 amino acids. With 2 bases clipped from V and 0 bases from J, the junction kept 9 bases outside the gene matches. The CDR3 protein is CSARQITSGRVSYEQYF. In nucleotides, the CDR3 is TGCAGTGCTAGACAAATTACTAGCGGGAGAGTCTCCTACGAGCAGTACTTC.

The V and J genes are TRBV3-1 and TRBJ2-1; 7 bases map to TRBD1. CDR1 and CDR2 (germline): LGHDT, YNNKEL (reference sequence). The CDR3 covers 15 residues. The ends lost 4 bases at V and 10 bases at J; junction bases unmatched: 13. The CDR3 loop reads CASSLRTGLGYEQFF. CDR3 DNA: TGTGCCAGCAGCCTCCGGACAGGTCTCGGGTACGAGCAGTTCTTC.

This chain links TRBV10-3 with TRBJ1-4, with D unresolved. Germline lookup yields CDR1 ENHRY and CDR2 SYGVKD. The CDR3 runs to 13 residues. The ends were cut back, 10 bases at V and 0 bases at J, with 9 bases in the middle. In DNA, the CDR3 is TGTGCCACCGCACTTGCAACTAATGAAAAACTGTTTTTT. Translating gives CATALATNEKLFF.

The chain uses TRBV10-1 and TRBJ2-5, with 7 nucleotides matching TRBD1. The J call may be wrong; the DNA end is better matched by TRBJ2-7. CDR1 is WNHNN and CDR2 is SYGVQD in the germline V gene (reference sequence). CDR3 length: 14 residues. The CDR3 loop reads CASSESGDRAEQYF. The CDR3 DNA is TGCGCCAGCAGTGAGTCAGGCGACAGGGCCGAGCAGTACTTC.

J is TRBJ2-1 and V is TRBV7-3; 8 nucleotides align to TRBD2. The germline gives CDR1 SGHTA, CDR2 FQGTGA. V gave up 0 bases and J gave up 8 bases; unmatched junction bases: 15. There are 18 residues in the CDR3. CDR3 bases: TGTGCCAGCAGCTTAACGTTCGGGCGGCGGGGGGCCCTCCATGAGCAGTTCTTC. Protein product: CASSLTFGRRGALHEQFF.

The rearrangement uses TRBV28 and TRBJ1-4; D uncertain. CDR1 MDHEN and CDR2 SYDVKM come from the germline V gene. Deletions cut 3 bases from V and 0 bases from J, with 8 bases between. CDR3 length: 15 residues. DNA for the CDR3: TGTGCCAGCAGTTTCCCCGGGACAACTAATGAAAAACTGTTTTTT. Translating gives CASSFPGTTNEKLFF.

This clonotype has only a few counts. The chain carries TRBV3-1 and TRBJ2-5; TRBD2 matches at 9 bases. The germline V gene has CDR1 LGHDT and CDR2 YNNKEL (reference sequence). The CDR3 contains 17 residues. Trimming removed 1 base from V and 1 base from J; junction bases left unmatched: 7. CDR3 DNA sequence: TGTGCCAGCAGCCAAGTGAAGACTAGCGGAACCCAAGAGACCCAGTACTTC. Amino acid sequence: CASSQVKTSGTQETQYF.

This clonotype was detected only a few times. V is TRBV7-6 and J is TRBJ2-1, with 7 bases that match TRBD1. The J call may not be correct, given that the DNA end is closer to TRBJ2-7. Germline values: CDR1 SGHVS, CDR2 FNYEAQ. The CDR3 has 18 residues. For the CDR3, the DNA is TGTGCCAGCAGCTTAAGTTTAATCGGTCCAGGGGGAAGCTACGAGCAGTACTTC. Translated, it gives CASSLSLIGPGGSYEQYF.

This clonotype was counted a few times. V gene TRBV20-1 combines with J gene TRBJ2-1; D is possibly TRBD2 (6 bases). The CDR3 spans 12 residues. Germline-derived CDR1 and CDR2 are DFQATT and SNEGSKA (reference sequence). V lost 6 bases and J lost 8, with 14 bases in between. The CDR3 region is CSARLGGDEQFF. Here the CDR3 DNA reads TGCAGTGCCAGACTAGGTGGGGATGAGCAGTTCTTC.

This clonotype was found a few times. The chain carries TRBV7-3 and TRBJ1-2, with unresolved D. Trimming left V 2 bases short and J 9 bases short, with 10 bases between. This CDR3 is built from 12 residues. Germline V gene lookup returns CDR1 SGHTA and CDR2 FQGTGA. CDR3 in amino acids: CASSLGYGSYTF. The CDR3 DNA reads TGTGCCAGCAGCTTAGGATATGGTAGCTACACCTTC.

The V call is TRBV7-9, the J call TRBJ1-4; perhaps TRBD1 as D (5 bases). Trimming left V 4 bases short and J 0 bases short, with 9 bases between. Germline CDR1 reads SEHNR; CDR2 reads FQNEAQ (reference sequence). The CDR3 is 15 residues long. CDR3 DNA: TGTGCCAGCAGCTCGGGACGATCAACTAATGAAAAACTGTTTTTT. It codes for CASSSGRSTNEKLFF.

In this sample, this clonotype turned up a few times. The V and J genes are TRBV7-2 and TRBJ2-1; the match to TRBD2 covers 7 bases. V shed 7 bases and J 0 bases; nucleotides not matched to a gene: 6. CDR3 length: 15 residues. Germline V gene data show CDR1 as SGHTA and CDR2 as FQGNSA. The CDR3 spells CASTWGGSSYNEQFF. The CDR3 DNA reads TGTGCCAGCACCTGGGGGGGAAGCTCCTACAATGAGCAGTTCTTC. The variable domain in full, completed from reference TRBV7-2 and TRBJ2-1, reads GAGVSQSPSNKVTEKGKDVELRCDPISGHTALYWYRQSLGQGLEFLIYFQGNSAPDKSGLPSDRFSAERTGGSVSTLTIQRTQQEDSAVYLCASTWGGSSYNEQFFGPGTRLTVL.

A few counts support this clonotype. V usage is TRBV9 and J usage is TRBJ1-2; D is uncertain. Trimming cost V 0 bases and J 4 bases, with 13 bases left between them. Germline assignment: CDR1 SGDLS and CDR2 YYNGEE. The CDR3 sequence is 15 residues long. CDR3 protein: CASSVEAMGTYGYTF. CDR3 DNA: TGTGCCAGCAGCGTAGAGGCGATGGGAACCTATGGCTACACCTTC. The full variable domain, its missing parts supplied by reference TRBV9 and TRBJ1-2, is DSGVTQTPKHLITATGQRVTLRCSPRSGDLSVYWYQQSLDQGLQFLIQYYNGEERAKGNILERFSAQQFPDLHSELNLSSLELGDSALYFCASSVEAMGTYGYTFGSGTRLTVV.

The chain recombines TRBV2 with TRBJ1-5; maybe TRBD1 (5 bases). Germline CDR1 reads SNHLY; CDR2 reads FYNNEI. V was trimmed by 7 bases and J by 7 bases, leaving 11 bases between them. The CDR3 loop spans 12 amino acids. CDR3 nucleotide sequence: TGTGCCAGCACCAGGGTTGGCCAGCCCCAGCATTTT. It encodes CASTRVGQPQHF. The complete variable domain, with remaining parts taken from reference TRBV2 and TRBJ1-5, reads EPEVTQTPSHQVTQMGQEVILRCVPISNHLYFYWYRQILGQKVEFLVSFYNNEISEKSEIFDDQFSVERPDGSNFTLKIRSTKLEDSAMYFCASTRVGQPQHFGDGTRLSIL.

The gene calls are TRBV6-1 and TRBJ1-6; D may be TRBD1 (5 bases). The CDR3 is made up of 16 amino acids. Trimming took 2 bases from V and 8 from J, leaving 16 bases between them. Germline CDR1 MNHNS, CDR2 SASEGT. Here the CDR3 DNA reads TGTGCCAGCAGTGAATTTCAGGGAAGGGTGGATTCACCCCTCCACTTT. It specifies CASSEFQGRVDSPLHF.

This clonotype was picked up one time. The chain is built from TRBV7-6 and TRBJ1-3, with 9 positions matching TRBD1. This CDR3 has 15 amino acids. J gave up 5 bases and V 4 bases, and 6 bases lay outside the gene matches. Germline-derived CDR1 and CDR2 are SGHVS and FNYEAQ. The CDR3 nucleotides read TGTGCCAGCAGCTCCCCCGGACAGGGGAGAAACACCATATATTTT. Translating gives CASSSPGQGRNTIYF.

The chain joins TRBV20-1 to TRBJ1-1, with 7 bases that match TRBD1. Germline values: CDR1 DFQATT, CDR2 SNEGSKA (reference sequence). V dropped 0 bases and J dropped 6; count of bases not matched to a gene: 10. This CDR3 is 15 amino acids long. CDR3 bases: TGCAGTGCTAGAGATCGGAAGGGGGCAAAGGCTGAAGCTTTCTTT. This sequence encodes CSARDRKGAKAEAFF.

The gene calls are TRBV5-1 and TRBJ2-7, with D perhaps TRBD1 or TRBD2 (5 bases each). The DNA end is more similar to TRBJ2-5, so the J call may be wrong. From germline, CDR1 is SGHRS and CDR2 YFSETQ. The CDR3 is 13 amino acids. CDR3 region: CASSASGTETQYF. The CDR3 nucleotides read TGCGCCAGCAGCGCCTCAGGGACGGAGACCCAGTACTTC.

The CDR3 DNA sequence: TGTGCCAGCAGCGCTACGACTGGAGGAATGGGAAAACTGTTTTTT. Translation: CASSATTGGMGKLFF. This chain connects TRBV9 to TRBJ1-4; no clear D. V was cut by 3 bases and J by 10 bases, with 19 bases left in between. Per germline, CDR1 SGDLS and CDR2 YYNGEE. The CDR3 consists of 15 residues.

The J gene is TRBJ2-3, the V gene TRBV12-3 or TRBV12-4; 8 bases fit TRBD2. After removal of 6 bases from V and 8 bases from J, the junction contained 13 bases not matched to a gene. The CDR3 covers 15 residues. This chain's CDR3 is CASSPGLALRSTQYF. The CDR3 DNA follows: TGTGCCAGCAGCCCTGGACTAGCCCTTCGGAGTACGCAGTATTTT.

The J gene is TRBJ1-1, the V gene TRBV28; TRBD1 aligns across 9 bases. CDR1 and CDR2 (germline): MDHEN, SYDVKM. The ends lost 7 bases at V and 6 bases at J; junction bases unmatched: 12. CDR3 length equals 15 residues. CDR3: CASNSLQGAWAEAFF. The CDR3 DNA is TGTGCCAGCAATTCATTACAGGGGGCGTGGGCTGAAGCTTTCTTT.